This TCR beta chain was found in a study of T-cell reconstitution after alpha-beta-depleted transplantation in children. J gave up 7 bases and V 1 base, and 7 bases lay outside the gene matches. This CDR3 is built from 17 residues. Germline loops: CDR1 LGHDT, CDR2 YNNKEL (reference sequence). Unique molecular identifiers were incorporated during preparation of the TCRbeta library. One entry per CDR3 protein, called by TCRdb with MiXCR from the PCR reads. The table has around 700,000 distinct CDR3 sequences, around 14% seen once. Study-level findings and limits: Approximately two months post-transplant, alpha-beta T cells reportedly originated from several hundred expanded graft clones. Elevated TCRbeta diversity at day 60 was traced, in some patients, to surviving recipient T cells and thymic progenitors.

Concerning this clonotype: Its antigen is undetermined.

The gene calls are TRBV3-1 and TRBJ2-1; 13 nucleotides agree with TRBD2. This specimen was PBMCs, taken before TCRalphabeta/CD19-depleted stem cell transplant. This TCR was sampled from a girl aged 2 to 10 with congenital amegakaryocytic thrombocytopenia, due to receive a stem cell transplant. The DNA of the CDR3 is TGTGCCAGCAGCCAAGGCCAACCGGGACTAGCGGGGAATGAGCAGTTCTTC. The encoded protein is CASSQGQPGLAGNEQFF.